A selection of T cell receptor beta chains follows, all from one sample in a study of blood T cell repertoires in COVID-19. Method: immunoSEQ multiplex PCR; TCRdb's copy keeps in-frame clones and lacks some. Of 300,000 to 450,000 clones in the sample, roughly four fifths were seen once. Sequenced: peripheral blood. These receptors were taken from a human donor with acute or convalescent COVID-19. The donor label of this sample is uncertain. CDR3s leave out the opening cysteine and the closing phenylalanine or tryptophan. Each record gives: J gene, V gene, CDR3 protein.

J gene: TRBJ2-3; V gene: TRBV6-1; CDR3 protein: ASSEGLSGSYTDTQY
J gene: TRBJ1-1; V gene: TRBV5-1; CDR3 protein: ASSLGLNTEAF
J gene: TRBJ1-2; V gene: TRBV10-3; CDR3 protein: AISEDSYGYT
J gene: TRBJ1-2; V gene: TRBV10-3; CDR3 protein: AISEPTGLPRDKDGYT
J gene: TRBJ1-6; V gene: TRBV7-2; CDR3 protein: ASSLEPGGSPLH
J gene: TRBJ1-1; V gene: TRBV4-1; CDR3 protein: ASSPFGDRGLTEAF
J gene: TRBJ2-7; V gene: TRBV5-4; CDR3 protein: ASSLPGLAAHEQY
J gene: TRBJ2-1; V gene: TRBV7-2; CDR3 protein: ASSLALGTSGKIYNEQF
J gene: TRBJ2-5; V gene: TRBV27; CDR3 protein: ASSLGPRGETQY
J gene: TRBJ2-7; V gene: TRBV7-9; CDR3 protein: ASSPTGDEQY
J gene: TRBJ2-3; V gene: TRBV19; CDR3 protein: ASSGQGGHTQY
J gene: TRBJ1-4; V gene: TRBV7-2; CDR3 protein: ASSLQGSYEKLF
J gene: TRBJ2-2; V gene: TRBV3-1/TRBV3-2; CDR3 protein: ASSPPGLAGIAGELF
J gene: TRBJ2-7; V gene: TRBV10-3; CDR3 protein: ASGGAYEQY
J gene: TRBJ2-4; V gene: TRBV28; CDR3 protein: ASSLPGTGAKNIQY
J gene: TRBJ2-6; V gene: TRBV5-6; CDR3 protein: ASSHAGVSNSGANVLT
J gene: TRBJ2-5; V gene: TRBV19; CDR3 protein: ASSPGLAGGPEY
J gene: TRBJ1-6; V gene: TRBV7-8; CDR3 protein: ASSLTSSSYNSPLH
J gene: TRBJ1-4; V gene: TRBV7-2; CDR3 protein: ASSVAGGTNEKLF
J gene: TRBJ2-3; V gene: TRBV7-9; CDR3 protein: ASSLSGGTDTQY
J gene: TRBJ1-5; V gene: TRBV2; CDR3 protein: ASTSESNQPQH
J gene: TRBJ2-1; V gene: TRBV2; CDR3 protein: ASIRGGVLGEQF
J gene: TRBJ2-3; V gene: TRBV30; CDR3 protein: AWSVVRTDTQY
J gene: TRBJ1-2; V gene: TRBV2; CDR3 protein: ASEGDSRHGYT
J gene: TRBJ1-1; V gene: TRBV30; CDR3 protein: AWRNRGNTEAF
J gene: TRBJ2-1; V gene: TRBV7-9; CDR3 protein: ASSGGQGAYNEQF
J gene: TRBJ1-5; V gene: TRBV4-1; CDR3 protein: ASSQDGQGQQPQH
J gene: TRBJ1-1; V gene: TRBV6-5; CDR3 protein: ASSRARDTEAF
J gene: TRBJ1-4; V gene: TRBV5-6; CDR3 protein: ASSSGRGTRRPNEKLF
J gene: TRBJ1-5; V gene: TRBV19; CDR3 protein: ASSVTGDLSNQPQH
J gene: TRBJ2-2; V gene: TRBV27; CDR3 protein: ASSSTSGKTGELF
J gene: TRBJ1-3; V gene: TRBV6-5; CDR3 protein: ASRGILGSGNTIY
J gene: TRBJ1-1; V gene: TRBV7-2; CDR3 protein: ASSLVGGQAKNTEAF
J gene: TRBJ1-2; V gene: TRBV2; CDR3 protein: ASSMAGVGYGYT
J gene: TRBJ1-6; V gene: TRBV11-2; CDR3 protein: ASTLGQPNSPLH
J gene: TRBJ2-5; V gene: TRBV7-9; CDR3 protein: ASSLELSSGRPETQY
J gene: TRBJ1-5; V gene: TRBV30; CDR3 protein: AWRSGTGVPSSNQPQH
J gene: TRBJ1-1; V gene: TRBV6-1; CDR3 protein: ASSEDNSHTEAF
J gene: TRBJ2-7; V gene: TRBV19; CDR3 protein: ASTSGSGGTYEQY
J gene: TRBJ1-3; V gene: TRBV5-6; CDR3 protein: ASSLVTGYGNTIY
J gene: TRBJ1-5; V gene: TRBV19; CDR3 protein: ASSISGLGNQPQH
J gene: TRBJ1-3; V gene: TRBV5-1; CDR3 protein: ASSRAIGSGNTIY
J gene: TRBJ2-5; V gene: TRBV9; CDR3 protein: ASSAGDQGLETQY
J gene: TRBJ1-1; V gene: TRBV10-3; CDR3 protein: AISEFLGLGAF
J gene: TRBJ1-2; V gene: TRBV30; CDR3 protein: AWSEQSYYGYT